The clone carrying this T cell receptor (beta chain) was counted between two and nine times. The CDR3 length is 14 residues. Germline V gives CDR1 MDHEN, CDR2 SYDVKM. This entry belongs to a study of beta chain features in type 1 diabetes. All of the isolated RNA was reverse transcribed, so expressed TCRB transcripts were sequenced. Clones were sequenced by immunoSEQ multiplex PCR, and TCRdb holds only the in-frame ones, with some missing. Here the sample spans fewer than 400,000 clones, roughly 8% being singletons. This TCR was sampled from a woman between 18 and 29 years old in good health. The specimen sequenced was central memory CD4+ T cells from blood. The rearrangement joins TRBV28 to TRBJ2-5; TRBD1 agrees at 7 bases. The DNA end is a closer match to TRBJ2-7, so the J assignment may be wrong. CDR3 sequence (DNA): TGTGCCAGCAGCCCCGGGACAGAGCCGACCGAGCAGTACTTC. This sequence encodes CASSPGTEPTEQYF.